Listed here are 16 T cell receptor beta chains from one sample, sequenced in a study of response to subunit inactivated influenza vaccine (dated by TCRdb to 2016 to 2019). Library preparation used RT-PCR. The reads were generated on an Illumina HiSeq 2500. TCRdb reran the public reads through fastp at Q25 and MiXCR, keeping productive beta chains. Identical CDR3 proteins give one entry, which carries the most common genes and DNA. This sample is represented by 150,000 to 200,000 distinct CDR3 sequences; 10% to 15% of them were singletons. The ten largest make up 29% of the sample. This sample was also put to use in a study of T cells expressing NK-cell markers. As that second paper reports: The TCR beta cDNA libraries were made using 5'RACE template switching, a step that added both a universal primer site and unique molecular identifiers.

Material: CD8+ T cells sorted from PBMCs, obtained 11 to 12 days after vaccination. The receptors stem from a man aged 50 to 60 who received an inactivated influenza vaccine. Donor details come from another sample of the same person, matched by shared clones.

This clonotype was found a few times. V gene TRBV20-1 combines with J gene TRBJ2-1; D remains ambiguous. The germline V gene has CDR1 DFQATT and CDR2 SNEGSKA (reference sequence). This CDR3 contains 10 residues. V lost 3 bases and J lost 8, with 5 bases in between. CDR3 sequence (DNA): TGCAGTGCTAGGGTTTATGAGCAGTTCTTC. Protein: CSARVYEQFF.

This clonotype was detected a few times. The V and J genes are TRBV6-5 and TRBJ2-7; D unclear. The germline V gene has CDR1 MNHEY and CDR2 SVGAGI. Deletions cut 6 bases from V and 4 bases from J, with 7 bases between. This CDR3 contains 11 residues. The CDR3, as DNA: TGTGCCAGCAGGGAAGGTTACGAGCAGTACTTC. It codes for CASREGYEQYF.

This clonotype occurred a few times. The V gene is TRBV4-3, the J gene TRBJ2-2; D gene uncertain. V was trimmed by 0 bases and J by 6 bases, leaving 8 bases between them. CDR1 and CDR2 from the germline V gene are LGHNA and YSLEER. This CDR3 region has 14 residues. The CDR3 loop is CASSQDKIAGELFF. CDR3 nucleotides: TGCGCCAGCAGCCAAGATAAGATCGCCGGGGAGCTGTTTTTT.

This clonotype was detected only a few times. Possible read error: a much larger clone is one base away. This rearrangement joins TRBV6-1 to TRBJ2-7, with D maybe TRBD1 (5 bases). Trimming left V 4 bases short and J 2 bases short, with 9 bases between. The CDR3 is 13 residues long. CDR1 is MNHNS and CDR2 is SASEGT in the germline V gene. The CDR3 DNA sequence: TGTGCCAGCAGTGTGACAGTTCCCTACGAGCAGTACTTC. Encoded protein: CASSVTVPYEQYF.

Concerning this clonotype itself: A read error may explain this, as a much larger clone is one base away. The CDR3 DNA follows: TGTGTCAGCCGCGGGGCTAGCACAAACTACGAGCAGTACTTC. Translating gives CVSRGASTNYEQYF. The chain joins TRBV7-9 to TRBJ2-7, with a possible D match to TRBD2 (6 bases). Germline CDR1 reads SEHNR; CDR2 reads FQNEAQ (reference sequence). The CDR3 is 14 amino acids.

This clonotype has a count of ten or more. The chain couples TRBV6-4 to TRBJ1-5, with D perhaps matching TRBD1 (6 bases). In germline, CDR1 is MRHNA, CDR2 SNTAGT. CDR3 length: 16 residues. Deletions cut 7 bases from V and 1 base from J, with 17 bases between. CDR3 bases: TGTGCCAGCACCACGGGGGGGGGCGAGAGCAATCAGCCCCAGCATTTT. Amino acids: CASTTGGGESNQPQHF.

This clonotype was recorded at least ten times. J is TRBJ1-1 and V is TRBV28, with D possibly matching TRBD1 (5 bases). CDR1 and CDR2 (germline): MDHEN, SYDVKM. The CDR3 consists of 13 residues. Trimming took 7 bases from V and 6 from J, leaving 15 bases between them. The CDR3 spells CASTPRGEAEAFF. Here the CDR3 DNA reads TGTGCCAGCACCCCCCGGGGGGAGGCTGAAGCTTTCTTT.

As for this clonotype: An end of the junction differs from the germline gene, which may be a read error. The genes are TRBV5-5 and TRBJ2-7; D remains ambiguous. CDR1 and CDR2 from the germline V gene are SGHKS and YYEKEE (reference sequence). This CDR3 contains 13 residues. CDR3 region: CAISTGPRCPQYF. The CDR3 DNA sequence: TGTGCCATCAGCACCGGTCCCCGCTGCCCGCAGTACTTC.

This clonotype was recorded only once. The chain combines TRBV12-3 or TRBV12-4 with TRBJ2-1, with D possibly TRBD1 on 5 matching bases. The CDR3 extends over 17 amino acids. V was clipped by 3 bases and J by 6 bases, with 21 bases between them. CDR3 region: CASSLQGGLINGNEQFF. In DNA, the CDR3 is TGTGCCAGCAGTTTGCAGGGTGGGCTCATAAACGGCAATGAGCAGTTCTTC.

The chain uses TRBV20-1 and TRBJ2-7; 12 positions match TRBD2. The germline CDR1 and CDR2 sequences are DFQATT and SNEGSKA (reference sequence). With 1 base clipped from V and 4 bases from J, the junction kept 8 bases outside the gene matches. There are 16 residues in the CDR3. The CDR3 DNA sequence: TGCAGTGCTAGAGGCCCTAGCGGGGGGGCCATATACGAGCAGTACTTC. Protein sequence: CSARGPSGGAIYEQYF.

The gene calls are TRBV7-2 and TRBJ2-7; 7 bases agree with TRBD1. This CDR3 comprises 14 residues. V dropped 3 bases and J dropped 3; count of bases not matched to a gene: 5. CDR1 is SGHTA, CDR2 FQGNSA, per germline. In nucleotides, the CDR3 is TGTGCCAGCAGCTTCCCGGGACAGAACTACGAGCAGTACTTC. Protein sequence: CASSFPGQNYEQYF. Combining the CDR3 with reference TRBV7-2 and TRBJ2-7 gives the whole variable domain GAGVSQSPSNKVTEKGKDVELRCDPISGHTALYWYRQSLGQGLEFLIYFQGNSAPDKSGLPSDRFSAERTGGSVSTLTIQRTQQEDSAVYLCASSFPGQNYEQYFGPGTRLTVT.

V and J are TRBV20-1 and TRBJ2-7, with 9 bases that match TRBD1. CDR1 and CDR2 (germline): DFQATT, SNEGSKA (reference sequence). CDR3 size: 13 residues. V trimming: 6 bases; J trimming: 2 bases; junction bases outside the gene matches: 5. The CDR3 here is CSARQGGPYEQYF. The CDR3 coding sequence is TGCAGTGCCCGACAGGGGGGCCCCTACGAGCAGTACTTC.

V usage is TRBV13 and J usage is TRBJ2-2; D not resolved. In germline, CDR1 is PRHDT, CDR2 FYEKMQ (reference sequence). The CDR3 totals 15 residues. V lost 0 bases to trimming and J lost 3 bases, with 8 bases between them. The CDR3 protein is CASSLGTLYTGELFF. CDR3 DNA: TGTGCCAGCAGCTTAGGCACTCTCTACACCGGGGAGCTGTTTTTT.

This clonotype was seen only a few times. The CDR3, as DNA: TGTGCCAGCTCAAACCGGGACAGGGTGGACGAGCAGTACTTC. This gives the protein CASSNRDRVDEQYF. The chain has TRBV18 and TRBJ2-7, with 9 bases matching TRBD1. Trimming took 5 bases from V and 5 from J; bases not matched to a gene: 7. Germline lookup yields CDR1 KGHSH and CDR2 LQKENI. The CDR3 loop spans 14 amino acids.

This clonotype was seen more than once but under ten times. This chain joins TRBV27 and TRBJ2-5; a weak D match, TRBD2 (5 bases). Trimming cost V 5 bases and J 4 bases, with 26 bases left between them. Germline V gives CDR1 MNHEY, CDR2 SMNVEV (reference sequence). This CDR3 spans 18 amino acids. In DNA, the CDR3 is TGTGCCAGCAGTCCATCCCCTGTCGGGGAGCTGATGCGAGAGACCCAGTACTTC. It translates to CASSPSPVGELMRETQYF.

The chain couples TRBV4-1 to TRBJ1-1, with a tentative D call TRBD1 (6 bases). The CDR3 runs 14 residues. From germline, CDR1 is MGHRA and CDR2 YSYEKL. V was pared by 4 bases and J by 4 bases, with 13 bases between. The CDR3 sequence is CASSPNLGATEAFF. In nucleotides, the CDR3 is TGCGCCAGCAGCCCAAATTTGGGGGCCACTGAAGCTTTCTTT.